The clone carrying this T cell receptor beta chain has only one observation. Its specificity is not known. Data came from immunoSEQ multiplex PCR; TCRdb stores just in-frame clones and leaves some out. The repertoire holds 60,000 to 75,000 clones, with approximately 88% as singletons. The data stem from a study of OX40 agonist ivuxolimab in advanced cancers. Regarding the study as a whole: On average, a greater number of expanded clones characterised CD8+ T cells relative to CD4+.

The specimen comprised CD4+ or CD8+ T cells sorted from blood, sampled in a trial of the OX40 agonist ivuxolimab. The source of this sequence is an adult with an advanced solid tumor such as melanoma, head and neck, liver or kidney cancer.

The CDR3 DNA reads as TGTGCCAGCTCATACGACGGAAACACCATATATTTT. Its protein is CASSYDGNTIYF. The chain links TRBV18 to TRBJ1-3; D gene ambiguous. Germline V gene data show CDR1 as KGHSH and CDR2 as LQKENI. V was pared by 5 bases and J by 4 bases, with 6 bases between. The CDR3 extends over 12 amino acids.